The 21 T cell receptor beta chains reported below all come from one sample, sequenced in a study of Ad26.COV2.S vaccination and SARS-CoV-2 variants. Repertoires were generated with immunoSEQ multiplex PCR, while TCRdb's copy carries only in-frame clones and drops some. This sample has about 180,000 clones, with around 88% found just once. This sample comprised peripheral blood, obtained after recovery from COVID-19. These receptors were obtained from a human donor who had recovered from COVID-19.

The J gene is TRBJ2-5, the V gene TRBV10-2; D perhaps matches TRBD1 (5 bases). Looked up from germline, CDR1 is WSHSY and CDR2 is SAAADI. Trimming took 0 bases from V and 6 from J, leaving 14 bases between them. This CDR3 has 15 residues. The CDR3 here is CASSESGHIGKTQYF. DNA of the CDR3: TGCGCCAGCAGTGAGTCAGGACACATAGGGAAGACCCAGTACTTC.

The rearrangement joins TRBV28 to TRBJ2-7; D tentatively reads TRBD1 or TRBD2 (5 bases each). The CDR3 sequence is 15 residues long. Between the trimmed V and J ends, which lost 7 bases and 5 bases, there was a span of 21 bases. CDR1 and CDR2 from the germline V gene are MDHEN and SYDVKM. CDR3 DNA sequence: TGTGCCAGCATGCTCCGGGACCCCGGTAGAGACGAGCAGTACTTC. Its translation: CASMLRDPGRDEQYF. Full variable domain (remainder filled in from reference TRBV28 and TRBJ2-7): DVKVTQSSRYLVKRTGEKVFLECVQDMDHENMFWYRQDPGLGLRLIYFSYDVKMKEKGDIPEGYSVSREKKERFSLILESASTNQTSMYLCASMLRDPGRDEQYFGPGTRLTVT.

This CDR3 is CASSSSGTSGNEQYF. The DNA of the CDR3 is TGTGCCAGCAGCTCCTCCGGGACTAGCGGGAACGAGCAGTACTTC. This sequence joins TRBV7-2 and TRBJ2-7, with 13 bases that match TRBD2. With V trimmed by 4 bases and J by 5 bases, 5 bases remained unmatched. Germline lookup yields CDR1 SGHTA and CDR2 FQGNSA. The CDR3 extends over 15 amino acids.

The CDR3 sequence is CASSLDPDPANYGYTF. The CDR3 bases are TGTGCCAGCAGCTTGGATCCAGACCCAGCTAACTATGGCTACACCTTC. The V gene is TRBV5-6, the J gene TRBJ1-2; D call uncertain. The germline V gene encodes CDR1 SGHDT and CDR2 YYEEEE. Trimming pared 0 bases from V and 0 bases from J, leaving 12 bases between. The CDR3 consists of 16 residues.

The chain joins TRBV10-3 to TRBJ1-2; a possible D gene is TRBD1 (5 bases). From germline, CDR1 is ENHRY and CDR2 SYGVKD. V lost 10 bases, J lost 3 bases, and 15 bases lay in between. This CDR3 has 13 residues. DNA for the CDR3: TGTGCCACCCTGGGGGGGGTTGACTATGGCTACACCTTC. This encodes CATLGGVDYGYTF.

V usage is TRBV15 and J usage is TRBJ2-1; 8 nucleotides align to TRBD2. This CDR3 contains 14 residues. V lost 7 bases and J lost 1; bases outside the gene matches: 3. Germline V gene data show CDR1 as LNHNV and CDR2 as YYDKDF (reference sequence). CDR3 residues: CATKGGGSYNEQFF. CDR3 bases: TGTGCCACCAAGGGCGGGGGGTCCTACAATGAGCAGTTCTTC. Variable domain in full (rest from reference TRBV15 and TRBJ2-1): DAMVIQNPRYQVTQFGKPVTLSCSQTLNHNVMYWYQQKSSQAPKLLFHYYDKDFNNEADTPDNFQSRRPNTSFCFLDIRSPGLGDTAMYLCATKGGGSYNEQFFGPGTRLTVL.

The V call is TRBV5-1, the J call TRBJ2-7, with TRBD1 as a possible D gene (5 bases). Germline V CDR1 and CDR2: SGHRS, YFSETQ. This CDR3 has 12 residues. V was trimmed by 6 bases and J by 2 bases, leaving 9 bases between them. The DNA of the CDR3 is TGCGCCAGCATGACAGATACCTACGAGCAGTACTTC. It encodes CASMTDTYEQYF.

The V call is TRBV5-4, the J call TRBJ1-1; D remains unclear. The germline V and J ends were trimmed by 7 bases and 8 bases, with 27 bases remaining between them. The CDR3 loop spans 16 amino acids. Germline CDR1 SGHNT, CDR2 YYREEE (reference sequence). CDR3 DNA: TGTGCCAGCGGAAGTAGGCCGGCCTCGGGTTTTACAGAAGCTTTCTTT. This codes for CASGSRPASGFTEAFF.

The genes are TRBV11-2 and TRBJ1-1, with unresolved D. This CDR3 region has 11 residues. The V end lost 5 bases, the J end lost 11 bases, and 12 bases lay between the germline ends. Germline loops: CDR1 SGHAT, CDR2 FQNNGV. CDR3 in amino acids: CASSPQGGAFF. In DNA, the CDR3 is TGTGCCAGCAGCCCCCAAGGCGGCGCTTTCTTT.

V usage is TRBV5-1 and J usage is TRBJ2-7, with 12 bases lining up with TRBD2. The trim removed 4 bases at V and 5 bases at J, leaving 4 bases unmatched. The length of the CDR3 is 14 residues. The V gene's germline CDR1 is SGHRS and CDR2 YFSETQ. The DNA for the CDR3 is TGCGCCAGCAGCGTCGGGACTAGCGGGCACGAGCAGTACTTC. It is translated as CASSVGTSGHEQYF.

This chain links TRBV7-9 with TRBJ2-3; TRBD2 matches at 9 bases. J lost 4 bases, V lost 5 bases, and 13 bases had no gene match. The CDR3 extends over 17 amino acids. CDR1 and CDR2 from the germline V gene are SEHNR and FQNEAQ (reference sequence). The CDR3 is CASSILLAGALADTQYF. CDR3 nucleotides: TGTGCCAGCAGCATCCTACTAGCGGGCGCCCTTGCAGATACGCAGTATTTT.

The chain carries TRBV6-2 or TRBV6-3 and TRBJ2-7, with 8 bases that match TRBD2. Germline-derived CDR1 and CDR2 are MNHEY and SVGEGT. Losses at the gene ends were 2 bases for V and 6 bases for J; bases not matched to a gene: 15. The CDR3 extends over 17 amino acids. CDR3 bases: TGTGCCAGCAGTTACCTCACCCTAGCGGGCAAGAATAGCGAGCAGTACTTC. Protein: CASSYLTLAGKNSEQYF.

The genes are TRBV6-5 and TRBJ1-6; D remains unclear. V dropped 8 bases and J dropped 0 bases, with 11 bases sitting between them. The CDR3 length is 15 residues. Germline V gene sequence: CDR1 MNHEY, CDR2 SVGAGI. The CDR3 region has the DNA TGTGCCAGCCGAAGGGCCAGCTCCTATAATTCACCCCTCCACTTT. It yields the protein CASRRASSYNSPLHF.

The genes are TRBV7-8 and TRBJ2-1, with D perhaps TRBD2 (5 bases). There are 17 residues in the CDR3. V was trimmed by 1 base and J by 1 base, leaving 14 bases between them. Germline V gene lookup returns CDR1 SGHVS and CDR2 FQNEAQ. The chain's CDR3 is CASSLVPRRDSYNEQFF. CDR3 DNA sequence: TGTGCCAGCAGCTTAGTACCTCGTCGGGATTCCTACAATGAGCAGTTCTTC.

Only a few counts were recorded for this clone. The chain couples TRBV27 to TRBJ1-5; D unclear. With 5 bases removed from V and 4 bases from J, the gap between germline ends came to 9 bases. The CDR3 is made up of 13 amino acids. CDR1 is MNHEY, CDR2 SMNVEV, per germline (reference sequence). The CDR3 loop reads CASSGSFNQPQHF. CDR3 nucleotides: TGTGCCAGCAGTGGGTCTTTTAATCAGCCCCAGCATTTT.

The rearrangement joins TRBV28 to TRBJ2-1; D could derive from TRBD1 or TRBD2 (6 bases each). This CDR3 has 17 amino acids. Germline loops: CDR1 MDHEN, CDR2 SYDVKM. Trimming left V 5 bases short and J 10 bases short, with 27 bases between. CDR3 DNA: TGTGCCAGCAGTCCTCAAATCTTGGGGGGCCGGCCCGGGGAGCAGTTCTTC. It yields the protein CASSPQILGGRPGEQFF. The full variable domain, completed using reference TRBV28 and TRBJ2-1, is DVKVTQSSRYLVKRTGEKVFLECVQDMDHENMFWYRQDPGLGLRLIYFSYDVKMKEKGDIPEGYSVSREKKERFSLILESASTNQTSMYLCASSPQILGGRPGEQFFGPGTRLTVL.

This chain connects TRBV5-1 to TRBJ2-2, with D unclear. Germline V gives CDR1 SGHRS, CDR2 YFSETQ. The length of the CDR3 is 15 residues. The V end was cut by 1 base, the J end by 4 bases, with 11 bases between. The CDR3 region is CASSLYKSLTGELFF. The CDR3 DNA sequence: TGCGCCAGCAGCTTGTACAAGTCTCTCACCGGGGAGCTGTTTTTT.

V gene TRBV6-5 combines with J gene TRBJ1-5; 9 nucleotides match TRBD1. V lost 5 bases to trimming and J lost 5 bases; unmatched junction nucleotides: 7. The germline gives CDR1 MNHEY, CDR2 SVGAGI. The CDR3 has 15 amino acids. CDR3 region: CASSHAGTGHQPQHF. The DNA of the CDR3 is TGTGCCAGCAGTCACGCCGGGACAGGGCATCAGCCCCAGCATTTT.

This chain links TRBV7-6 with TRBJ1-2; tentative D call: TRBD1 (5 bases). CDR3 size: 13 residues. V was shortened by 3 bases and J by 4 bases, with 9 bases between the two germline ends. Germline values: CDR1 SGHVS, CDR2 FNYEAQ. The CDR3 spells CASSFTGVYGYTF. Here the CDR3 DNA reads TGTGCCAGCAGCTTCACAGGAGTCTATGGCTACACCTTC.

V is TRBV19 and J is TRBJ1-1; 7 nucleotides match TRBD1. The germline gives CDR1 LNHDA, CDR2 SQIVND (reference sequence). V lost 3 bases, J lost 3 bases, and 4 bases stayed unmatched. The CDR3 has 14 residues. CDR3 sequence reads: CASSIGRGDTEAFF. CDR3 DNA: TGTGCCAGTAGTATCGGCAGGGGGGACACTGAAGCTTTCTTT.

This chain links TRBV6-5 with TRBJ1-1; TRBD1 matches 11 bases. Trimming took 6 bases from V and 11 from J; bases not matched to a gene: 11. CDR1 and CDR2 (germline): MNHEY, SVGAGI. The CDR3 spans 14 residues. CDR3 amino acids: CASSPGTGGRVAFF. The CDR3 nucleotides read TGTGCCAGCAGCCCCGGGACAGGGGGTCGGGTGGCTTTCTTT.